This TCR beta chain was recorded in a study of blood T cell repertoires in COVID-19. Study overall: The cDNA or gDNA used as material had been derived from T cells, B-cell-depleted T cells, or PBMCs.

This clone was seen a few times. This CDR3 comprises 12 residues. Germline V CDR1 and CDR2: MDHEN, SYDVKM. V dropped 4 bases and J dropped 13 bases, with 16 bases sitting between them. Original processing methods: Amplification from reference gene primers served as the basis for estimated nucleated cell counts. Some clones are missing from TCRdb's copy, which holds only in-frame ones; the method was immunoSEQ multiplex PCR. That table is the source of V, J and clone size, and D and trimming were worked out from the DNA. In the table there are tens of thousands of clones, approximately 80% of which are singletons.

This TCR derives from a man in his 60s with acute or convalescent COVID-19. The sample comprised peripheral blood. The chain links TRBV28 to TRBJ1-2, with D possibly matching TRBD1 (6 bases). Here the CDR3 reads CASSYPGELTTF. DNA of the CDR3: TGTGCCAGCAGTTACCCAGGGGAACTAACCACCTTC.